The clone carrying this T cell receptor (beta chain) was detected ten times or more. There are 16 residues in the CDR3. The germline V gene has CDR1 MGHRA and CDR2 YSYEKL. Trimming removed 0 bases at V and 5 bases at J, with 14 bases between. From the 5' RACE reads, TCRdb called clonotypes with MiXCR, one entry per CDR3 protein. The sample includes about 220,000 distinct CDR3 sequences, approximately 3.3% seen only once; the top ten take 3.2%. This entry belongs to a study of T cells after yellow fever vaccination. Source: CD4+ T cells sorted from PBMCs, taken 10 days after the yellow fever booster vaccination. The rearrangement links TRBV4-1 to TRBJ2-1, with D uncertain. The sequence derives from a young man who received the YFV17D yellow fever vaccine. CDR3 amino acids: CASSQERSVLNNEQFF. As DNA, the CDR3 is TGCGCCAGCAGCCAAGAACGTTCGGTACTGAACAATGAGCAGTTCTTC.